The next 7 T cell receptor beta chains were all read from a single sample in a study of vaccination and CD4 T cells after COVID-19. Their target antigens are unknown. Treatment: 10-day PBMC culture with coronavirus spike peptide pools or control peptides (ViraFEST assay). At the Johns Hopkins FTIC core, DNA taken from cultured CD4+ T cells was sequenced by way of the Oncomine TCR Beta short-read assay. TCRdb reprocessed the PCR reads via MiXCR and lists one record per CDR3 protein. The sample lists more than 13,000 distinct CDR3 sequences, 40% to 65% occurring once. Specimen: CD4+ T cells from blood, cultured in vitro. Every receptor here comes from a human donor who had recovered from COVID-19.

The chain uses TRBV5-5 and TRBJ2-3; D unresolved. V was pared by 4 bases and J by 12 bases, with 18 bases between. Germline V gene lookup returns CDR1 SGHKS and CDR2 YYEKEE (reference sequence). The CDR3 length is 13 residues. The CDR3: CASSQEPGLKQYF. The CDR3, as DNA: TGTGCCAGCAGCCAGGAGCCCGGATTAAAACAGTATTTT.

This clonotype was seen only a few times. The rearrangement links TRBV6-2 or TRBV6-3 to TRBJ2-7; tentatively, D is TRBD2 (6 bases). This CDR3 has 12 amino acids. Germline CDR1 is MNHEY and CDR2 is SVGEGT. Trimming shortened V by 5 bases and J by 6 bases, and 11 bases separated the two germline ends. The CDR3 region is CASSALAPEQYF. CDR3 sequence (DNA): TGTGCCAGCAGTGCTCTAGCGCCCGAGCAGTACTTC.

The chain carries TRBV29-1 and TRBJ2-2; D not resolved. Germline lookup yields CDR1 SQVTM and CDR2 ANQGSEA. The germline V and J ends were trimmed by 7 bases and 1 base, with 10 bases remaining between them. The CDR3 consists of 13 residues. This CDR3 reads CSAESQNTGELFF. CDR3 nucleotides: TGCAGCGCTGAGTCTCAGAACACCGGGGAGCTGTTTTTT.

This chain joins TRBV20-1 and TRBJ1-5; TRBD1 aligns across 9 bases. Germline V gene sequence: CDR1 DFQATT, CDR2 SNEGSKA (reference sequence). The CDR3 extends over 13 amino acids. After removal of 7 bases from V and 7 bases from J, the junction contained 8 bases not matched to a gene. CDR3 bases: TGCAGTGTTAGGGGACAGGGACAACAGCCCCAGCATTTT. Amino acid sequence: CSVRGQGQQPQHF.

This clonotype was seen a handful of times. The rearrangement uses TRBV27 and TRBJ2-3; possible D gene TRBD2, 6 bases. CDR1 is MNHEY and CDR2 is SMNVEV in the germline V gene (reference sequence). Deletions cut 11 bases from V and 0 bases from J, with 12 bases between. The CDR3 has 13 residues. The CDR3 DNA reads TGTGCCTCTCGCGGGGTTAGCACAGATACGCAGTATTTT. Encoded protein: CASRGVSTDTQYF.

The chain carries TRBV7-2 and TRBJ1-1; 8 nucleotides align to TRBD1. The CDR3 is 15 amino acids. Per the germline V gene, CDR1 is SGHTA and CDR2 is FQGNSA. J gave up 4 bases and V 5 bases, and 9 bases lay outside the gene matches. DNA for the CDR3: TGTGCCAGCAGCGGATTACCAGGGGGCGTCACTGAAGCTTTCTTT. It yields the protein CASSGLPGGVTEAFF.

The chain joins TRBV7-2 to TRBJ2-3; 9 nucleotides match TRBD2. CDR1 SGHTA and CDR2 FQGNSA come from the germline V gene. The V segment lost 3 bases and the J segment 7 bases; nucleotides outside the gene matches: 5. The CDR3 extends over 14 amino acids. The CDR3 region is CASSLTSSGNTQYF. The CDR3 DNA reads TGTGCCAGCAGCTTGACCTCTAGCGGGAATACGCAGTATTTT.